This TCR beta chain was retrieved from a study of CD8+ T cells in alopecia areata. General study results and limits: There was only one nonresponder, so it was unclear how baseline CD8+ expansion relates to response. The study found higher clonality in lesional than normal scalp, especially in alopecia totalis/universalis. It was observed that many expanded lesional clones persisted in scalp and blood during tofacitinib.

About this clone itself: Its matching antigen is unknown.

TCR sequencing used cDNA made by reverse transcription of extracted RNA. Sequenced by immunoSEQ multiplex PCR; TCRdb stores in-frame clones only, minus some. The table shows 150,000 to 250,000 clones, with 58% occurring only once. Sample treatment: oral pan-JAK inhibitor, 5-10 mg twice daily. Unmatched junction bases numbered 7, after V lost 7 bases and J lost 2 bases. CDR3 length equals 14 residues. Germline assignment: CDR1 MDHEN and CDR2 SYDVKM. This clonotype was sampled from a human donor with alopecia areata. Material: CD4+ T cells sorted from blood, obtained at week 24, from a patient treated with tofacitinib. The chain couples TRBV28 to TRBJ1-2; TRBD1 agrees at 7 bases. CDR3 DNA: TGTGCCAGCACCTCAGGACAGGCCAACTATGGCTACACCTTC. Translated, it gives CASTSGQANYGYTF.